The source of this T cell receptor beta chain is a study of metastatic and nonmetastatic thyroid tumors. Study-level information: The comparison covered peripheral blood and tumor or nodule tissue in malignant and benign thyroid patients. The study, taken as a whole, reports: The study reportedly found significantly higher TCR beta diversity in malignant thyroid tumors than benign nodules, in blood and tumor.

This clone appeared many times. The antigen is undetermined. V was clipped by 4 bases and J by 1 base, with 11 bases between them. The CDR3 totals 15 residues. Per the germline V gene, CDR1 is GTSNPN and CDR2 is SVGIG (reference sequence). Every patient underwent thyroid surgery untreated. Authors' data handling: A papillary thyroid cancer distant-metastasis classifier was built from CDR3 differences across clinicopathological groups. TCRdb reanalyzed the PCR reads with MiXCR. Clone size and V and J calls follow TCRdb, not the original study. Counted here are approximately 69,000 clones, approximately 15% occurring once; the ten biggest clones make up around 7%.

The chain combines TRBV30 with TRBJ1-6; D unresolved. The sample comprised blood. The source is a male donor with papillary thyroid cancer or a benign thyroid nodule (not recorded which). Some clones in this sample may be carry-over from other donors' samples. CDR3 in amino acids: CAWTLSGSYNSPLHF. CDR3 DNA sequence: TGTGCCTGGACCTTAAGCGGGTCCTATAATTCACCCCTCCACTTT.